The 13 T cell receptor beta chains presented below share a single source sample, sequenced in a study of T cell repertoires in cytomegalovirus infection. No cognate antigen is known for these TCRs. From the reads, TCRdb called clonotypes with MiXCR, one entry per CDR3 protein. The sample has about 110,000 distinct CDR3 sequences; around a tenth are singletons. The sample taken for sequencing was PBMCs, sequenced either directly or after in vitro stimulation (not recorded which). These receptors came from a human donor in good health (CMV status not recorded). Some clones in this sample may be carry-over from other donors' samples.

Many counts were recorded for this clonotype. V is TRBV29-1 and J is TRBJ1-4, with 7 bases lining up with TRBD1. There are 13 residues in the CDR3. J gave up 8 bases and V 2 bases, and 5 bases lay outside the gene matches. From germline, CDR1 is SQVTM and CDR2 ANQGSEA. CDR3 sequence reads: CSVEQGVKEKLFF. The DNA for the CDR3 is TGCAGCGTTGAACAGGGGGTAAAAGAAAAACTGTTTTTT.

CDR3 sequence: CASSGERPNQPQHF. The CDR3 DNA reads TGTGCCAGCTCGGGTGAGAGGCCCAATCAGCCCCAGCATTTT. The chain couples TRBV18 to TRBJ1-5; D unresolved. V lost 6 bases, J lost 3 bases, and 12 bases lay in between. The germline CDR1 and CDR2 sequences are KGHSH and LQKENI. The CDR3 length is 14 residues.

For this clonotype: A much larger clonotype is one base distant, so this may be a read error. This chain connects TRBV7-2 to TRBJ1-5; D perhaps matches TRBD1 (6 bases). Trimming pared 5 bases from V and 5 bases from J, leaving 10 bases between. CDR3 length: 13 residues. Germline V CDR1 and CDR2: SGHTA, FQGNSA. Here the CDR3 reads CASSPRGDQPQHF. Here the CDR3 DNA reads TGTGCCAGCAGCCCAAGGGGGGATCAGCCCCAGCATTTT.

In this sample, this clonotype turned up many times. J is TRBJ1-1 and V is TRBV5-1; 8 bases match TRBD1. With 2 bases clipped from V and 4 bases from J, the junction kept 10 bases outside the gene matches. There are 16 residues in the CDR3. The germline V gene encodes CDR1 SGHRS and CDR2 YFSETQ. Written as DNA, the CDR3 is TGCGCCAGCAGCTTTCCGACAGGGGAAGCGGCCACTGAAGCTTTCTTT. This sequence encodes CASSFPTGEAATEAFF.

In nucleotides, the CDR3 is TGCGCCAGCAGCCAAGATTCGGCTGTGGAGACCCAGTACTTC. The encoded protein is CASSQDSAVETQYF. The rearrangement links TRBV4-3 to TRBJ2-5; D gene ambiguous. Looked up from germline, CDR1 is LGHNA and CDR2 is YSLEER. The CDR3 is 14 amino acids. The ends were cut back, 0 bases at V and 5 bases at J, with 10 bases in the middle.

This clonotype was counted a few times. The chain combines TRBV7-6 with TRBJ1-1; D remains unclear. V was shortened by 4 bases and J by 6 bases, with 6 bases between the two germline ends. This CDR3 contains 11 residues. CDR1 and CDR2 (germline): SGHVS, FNYEAQ. CDR3 sequence reads: CASSSSSEAFF. For the CDR3, the DNA is TGTGCCAGCAGCTCCAGTTCTGAAGCTTTCTTT.

This clonotype was seen repeatedly, ten times or more. This chain uses TRBV4-3 with TRBJ2-7; 13 bases line up with TRBD2. Germline CDR1 is LGHNA and CDR2 is YSLEER. This CDR3 comprises 18 residues. V shed 0 bases, J shed 1 base, and the junction held 6 bases outside the gene matches. CDR3 amino acids: CASSQDGGLAGLSYEQYV. The DNA of the CDR3 is TGCGCCAGCAGCCAAGATGGGGGACTAGCGGGATTGTCCTACGAGCAGTACGTC.

The chain links TRBV4-1 to TRBJ2-7, with 9 bases aligning to TRBD2. This CDR3 region has 18 residues. Germline CDR1 MGHRA, CDR2 YSYEKL. V was pared by 0 bases and J by 4 bases, with 13 bases of the junction left unmatched. The CDR3 loop reads CASSQEVGAGLARYEQYF. DNA for the CDR3: TGCGCCAGCAGCCAAGAAGTTGGTGCCGGACTAGCGCGATACGAGCAGTACTTC.

This clonotype showed up many times. CDR3 DNA sequence: TGTGCCAGCACCCCGCACAAGAACACTGAAGCTTTCTTT. It translates to CASTPHKNTEAFF. The genes are TRBV6-1 and TRBJ1-1; D gene unclear. Per germline, CDR1 MNHNS and CDR2 SASEGT. CDR3 size: 13 residues. Trimming stripped 7 bases from V and 1 base from J, with 10 bases between.

This clonotype appeared many times. The chain is built from TRBV7-2 and TRBJ1-4; no reliable D call. Germline CDR1 and CDR2: SGHTA and FQGNSA. This CDR3 is built from 13 residues. With 2 bases removed from V and 8 bases from J, the gap between germline ends came to 9 bases. Here the CDR3 reads CASSLRFGEKLFF. For the CDR3, the DNA is TGTGCCAGCAGCTTAAGATTTGGGGAAAAACTGTTTTTT.

This clonotype was recorded a few times. The gene calls are TRBV19 and TRBJ2-1; no definite D call. The CDR3 contains 15 residues. Germline CDR1 is LNHDA and CDR2 is SQIVND (reference sequence). V shed 5 bases and J shed 10 bases, with 21 bases lying between them. CDR3 nucleotides: TGTGCCAGTAGTCCCTCCGGTGGGCCTCGCGAAGAGCAGTTCTTC. It is translated as CASSPSGGPREEQFF.

There are many counts of this clonotype. Written as DNA, the CDR3 is TGCGCCAGCAGCCAAGATCTGACGGGGGGGAAAGAGACCCAGTACTTC. Its translation is CASSQDLTGGKETQYF. The rearrangement uses TRBV4-1 and TRBJ2-5; 8 bases agree with TRBD2. This CDR3 spans 16 amino acids. The germline gives CDR1 MGHRA, CDR2 YSYEKL. V shed 0 bases and J 3 bases; nucleotides not matched to a gene: 6.

V usage is TRBV20-1 and J usage is TRBJ2-5; 10 nucleotides agree with TRBD2. The junction had 8 bases not matched to a gene; V was cut back by 6 bases and J by 4 bases. The CDR3 has 14 residues. The V gene's germline CDR1 is DFQATT and CDR2 SNEGSKA (reference sequence). This chain's CDR3 is CSAPVAGGRETQYF. In nucleotides, the CDR3 is TGCAGTGCCCCGGTAGCGGGAGGTCGAGAGACCCAGTACTTC.